The present T cell receptor (beta chain) was sequenced within a study of shared clonotypes between healthy human individuals. CDR1 and CDR2 (germline): MNHEY, SVGAGI. The CDR3 consists of 11 residues. Trimming cost V 5 bases and J 7 bases, with 9 bases left between them. Sequencing used immunoSEQ multiplex PCR; TCRdb keeps in-frame clones, though not all of them. The table includes about 2,500,000 clones, about 92% detected once. This chain joins TRBV6-5 and TRBJ2-7; no definite D call. Sequenced sample: naive CD4+ T cells sorted from blood. Subset described: CD45RA+ positively selected. This TCR derives from a man aged 18 to 30 in good health. The CDR3 sequence: CASSNVGEQYF. CDR3 DNA sequence: TGTGCCAGCAGTAATGTCGGGGAGCAGTACTTC.